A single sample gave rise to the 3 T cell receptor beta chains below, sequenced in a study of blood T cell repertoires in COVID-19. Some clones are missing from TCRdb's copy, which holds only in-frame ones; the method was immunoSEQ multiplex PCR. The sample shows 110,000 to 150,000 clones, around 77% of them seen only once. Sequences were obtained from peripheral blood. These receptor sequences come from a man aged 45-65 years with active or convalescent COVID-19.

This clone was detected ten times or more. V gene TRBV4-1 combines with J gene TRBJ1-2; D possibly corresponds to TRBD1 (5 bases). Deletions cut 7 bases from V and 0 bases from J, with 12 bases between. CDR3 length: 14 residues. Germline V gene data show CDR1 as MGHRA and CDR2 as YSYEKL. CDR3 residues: CASTVTAANYGYTF. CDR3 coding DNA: TGCGCCAGCACCGTGACAGCAGCTAACTATGGCTACACCTTC.

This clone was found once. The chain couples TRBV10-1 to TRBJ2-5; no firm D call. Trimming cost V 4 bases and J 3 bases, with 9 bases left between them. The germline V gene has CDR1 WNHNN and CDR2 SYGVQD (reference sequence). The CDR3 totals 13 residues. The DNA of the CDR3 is TGCGCCAGCAGTGCCCGACTCGAAGAGACCCAGTACTTC. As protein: CASSARLEETQYF.

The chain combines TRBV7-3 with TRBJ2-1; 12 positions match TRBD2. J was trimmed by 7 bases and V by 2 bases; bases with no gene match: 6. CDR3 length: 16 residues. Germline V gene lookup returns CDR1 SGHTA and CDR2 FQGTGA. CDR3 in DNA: TGTGCCAGCAGCTTACGCGCTAGCGGGAGGGGTAATGAGCAGTTCTTC. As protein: CASSLRASGRGNEQFF.